These 14 T cell receptor beta chains share one sample of origin, sequenced in a study of blood T cell repertoires in COVID-19. Repertoires were generated with immunoSEQ multiplex PCR, while TCRdb's copy carries only in-frame clones and drops some. The table lists 50,000 to 65,000 clones, roughly 86% of them singletons. The sequencing sample was made of peripheral blood. These receptors were taken from a man aged 45-60 years with active COVID-19.

The rearrangement links TRBV7-8 to TRBJ1-5; 10 bases align to TRBD1. Per germline, CDR1 SGHVS and CDR2 FQNEAQ. V gave up 6 bases and J gave up 4 bases; unmatched junction bases: 6. There are 15 residues in the CDR3. The CDR3: CASSWGQGRNQPQHF. CDR3 DNA sequence: TGTGCCAGCAGTTGGGGACAGGGGAGAAATCAGCCCCAGCATTTT.

The chain recombines TRBV6-5 with TRBJ2-7, with a weak D call TRBD2 (6 bases). The CDR3 spans 15 residues. Trimming removed 4 bases from V and 1 base from J, with 14 bases in between. The germline gives CDR1 MNHEY, CDR2 SVGAGI. CDR3 region: CASSSGSGISYEQYF. CDR3 sequence (DNA): TGTGCCAGCAGTTCGGGTAGCGGTATTTCCTACGAGCAGTACTTC.

The chain carries TRBV18 and TRBJ1-1; possibly TRBD1 for D (6 bases). CDR3 length: 16 residues. Germline V gene data show CDR1 as KGHSH and CDR2 as LQKENI. Deletions cut 3 bases from V and 2 bases from J, with 16 bases between. The CDR3 loop reads CASSPIQDRLNTEAFF. DNA of the CDR3: TGTGCCAGCTCACCCATCCAGGACAGATTAAACACTGAAGCTTTCTTT.

There are a few counts of this clone. J is TRBJ2-5 and V is TRBV19, with D possibly being TRBD2 (6 bases). V was shortened by 4 bases and J by 2 bases, with 17 bases between the two germline ends. The CDR3 totals 16 residues. Germline V gives CDR1 LNHDA, CDR2 SQIVND (reference sequence). The CDR3 region is CASSTYPGTYQETQYF. In DNA, the CDR3 is TGTGCCAGTAGTACGTACCCTGGGACTTATCAAGAGACCCAGTACTTC.

This chain connects TRBV12-3 or TRBV12-4 to TRBJ2-7; perhaps TRBD2 as D (6 bases). V was trimmed by 6 bases and J by 7 bases, leaving 13 bases between them. This CDR3 is built from 12 residues. CDR3 region: CASREGSFEQYF. The CDR3 nucleotides are TGTGCCAGCAGGGAGGGGTCATTTGAGCAGTACTTC.

A remark on this clone: At one boundary the junction diverges from the germline segment, which might be a read error. The chain joins TRBV4-3 to TRBJ2-5, with 11 bases lining up with TRBD2. The CDR3 is 13 amino acids. Germline V lookup: CDR1 LGHNA, CDR2 YSLEER. The CDR3 is CASSQEVVAGGHF. The CDR3 DNA reads TGCGCCAGCAGCCAAGAAGTAGTAGCGGGGGGGCACTTC.

This chain joins TRBV18 and TRBJ2-7; 10 positions agree with TRBD2. Per germline, CDR1 KGHSH and CDR2 LQKENI. Trimming cost V 4 bases and J 1 base; bases outside gene matches: 10. CDR3 size: 17 residues. CDR3 amino acids: CASSLPGTSAFSYEQYF. In DNA, the CDR3 is TGTGCCAGCTCACTCCCCGGGACTAGCGCCTTTTCCTACGAGCAGTACTTC.

The chain is built from TRBV2 and TRBJ1-2; maybe TRBD1 (6 bases). The CDR3 contains 14 residues. V was pared by 4 bases and J by 8 bases, with 17 bases between. Germline-derived CDR1 and CDR2 are SNHLY and FYNNEI. CDR3 coding DNA: TGTGCCAGCAGTGGCAGGTTTCTACAGGGAGGCTACACCTTC. It translates to CASSGRFLQGGYTF.

On this clone itself: Other nucleotide sequences from this sample produce the same CDR3. The rearrangement links TRBV4-1 to TRBJ1-5; D might be TRBD1 (6 bases). CDR1 MGHRA and CDR2 YSYEKL come from the germline V gene. Trimming stripped 1 base from V and 4 bases from J, with 8 bases between. The CDR3 contains 14 residues. The CDR3 here is CASSQGQGNQPQHF. CDR3 sequence (DNA): TGCGCCAGCAGCCAAGGGCAGGGGAATCAGCCCCAGCATTTT.

V and J are TRBV11-2 and TRBJ2-1, with 12 bases fitting TRBD2. This CDR3 region has 15 residues. Per germline, CDR1 SGHAT and CDR2 FQNNGV. With V trimmed by 5 bases and J by 9 bases, 8 bases remained unmatched. The DNA for the CDR3 is TGTGCCAGCAGCCGGACCGGGACTAGCGGGTTTGAGCAGTTCTTC. Protein: CASSRTGTSGFEQFF.

The chain carries TRBV3-1 (or the pseudogene TRBV3-2) and TRBJ1-5, with 7 bases lining up with TRBD1. Trimming took 1 base from V and 10 from J; bases not matched to a gene: 7. The V gene's germline CDR1 is LGHDT and CDR2 YNNKEL (reference sequence). This CDR3 has 14 amino acids. This CDR3 is CASSQGQGESPQHF. In DNA form, the CDR3 reads TGTGCCAGCAGCCAAGGACAGGGAGAAAGTCCCCAGCATTTT.

The CDR3 nucleotides are TGTGCCAGTAGTATCGAGGGTTGGACTGAAGCTTTCTTT. This sequence encodes CASSIEGWTEAFF. This chain links TRBV19 with TRBJ1-1; no clear D. This CDR3 has 13 amino acids. The germline V gene has CDR1 LNHDA and CDR2 SQIVND (reference sequence). V lost 3 bases and J lost 5, with 10 bases in between.

There are a few counts of this clone. The chain couples TRBV30 to TRBJ1-5; 7 nucleotides match TRBD1. Germline trimming cut 4 bases from V and 7 bases from J; bases unmatched to any gene: 4. CDR3 length equals 12 residues. Looked up from germline, CDR1 is GTSNPN and CDR2 is SVGIG (reference sequence). The chain's CDR3 is CAWNRGGQPQHF. DNA of the CDR3: TGTGCCTGGAACAGGGGTGGCCAGCCCCAGCATTTT.

This clone came up a few times. The rearrangement uses TRBV5-6 and TRBJ1-6; D remains unclear. Germline V gene data show CDR1 as SGHDT and CDR2 as YYEEEE. The CDR3 is made up of 13 amino acids. V dropped 5 bases and J dropped 9 bases, with 12 bases sitting between them. The CDR3 spells CASRGTEGSPLHF. The CDR3, as DNA: TGTGCCAGCAGGGGAACAGAGGGTTCACCCCTCCACTTT. Using reference TRBV5-6 and TRBJ1-6 for the parts outside the CDR3, the full variable domain is DAGVTQSPTHLIKTRGQQVTLRCSPKSGHDTVSWYQQALGQGPQFIFQYYEEEERQRGNFPDRFSGHQFPNYSSELNVNALLLGDSALYLCASRGTEGSPLHFGNGTRLTVT.